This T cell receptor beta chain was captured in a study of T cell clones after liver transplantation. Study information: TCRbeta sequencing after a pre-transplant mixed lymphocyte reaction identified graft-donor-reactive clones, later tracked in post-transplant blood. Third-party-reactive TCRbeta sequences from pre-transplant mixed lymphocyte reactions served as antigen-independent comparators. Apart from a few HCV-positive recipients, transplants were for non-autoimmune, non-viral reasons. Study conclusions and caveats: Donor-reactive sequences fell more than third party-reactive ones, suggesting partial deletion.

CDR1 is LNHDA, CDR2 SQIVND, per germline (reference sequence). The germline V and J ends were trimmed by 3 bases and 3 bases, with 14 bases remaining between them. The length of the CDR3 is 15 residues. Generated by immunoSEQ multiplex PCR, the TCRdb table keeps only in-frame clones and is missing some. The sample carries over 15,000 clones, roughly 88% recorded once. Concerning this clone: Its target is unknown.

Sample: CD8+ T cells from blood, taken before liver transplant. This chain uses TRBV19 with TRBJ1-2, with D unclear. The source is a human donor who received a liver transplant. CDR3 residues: CASSISPRRDYGYTF. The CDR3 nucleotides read TGTGCCAGTAGTATCAGTCCTCGACGCGACTATGGCTACACCTTC.